What follows are 20 T cell receptor beta chains derived from one specimen sequenced in a study of Graves' ophthalmopathy and Graves' hyperthyroidism. RNA transcripts provided the template for amplifying TCR beta CDR3 regions. First-round RT-PCR employed HTBI primers, with a second-round multiplex PCR after it. TCRdb redid the calling of the multiplex PCR reads with MiXCR, one entry per CDR3 protein. Here the sample spans some 360,000 distinct CDR3 sequences, roughly 15% being singletons. Sequenced material: peripheral blood. These receptors were taken from an adult woman with stable Graves' hyperthyroidism.

Many counts were recorded for this clonotype. This chain uses TRBV6-2 or TRBV6-3 with TRBJ2-7; 9 bases fit TRBD2. Germline CDR1 and CDR2: MNHEY and SVGEGT. J lost 1 base, V lost 2 bases, and 21 bases had no gene match. The CDR3 runs 21 residues. CDR3 region: CASSYRDKAKGRLADSYEQYF. In DNA, the CDR3 is TGTGCCAGCAGTTACCGGGACAAGGCCAAGGGTCGACTAGCGGATTCCTACGAGCAGTACTTC.

This clonotype was picked up many times. The chain is built from TRBV20-1 and TRBJ1-5; unclear D gene. CDR1 and CDR2 from the germline V gene are DFQATT and SNEGSKA (reference sequence). The CDR3 has 16 amino acids. V shed 3 bases and J shed 3 bases, with 18 bases lying between them. The CDR3 nucleotides are TGCAGTGCTAGGGAGTCGTTGGCCGCTCCCAATCAGCCCCAGCATTTT. Translating it yields CSARESLAAPNQPQHF.

The chain couples TRBV20-1 to TRBJ1-1; 8 nucleotides match TRBD1. Germline CDR1 DFQATT, CDR2 SNEGSKA (reference sequence). This CDR3 contains 17 residues. V shed 4 bases and J 4 bases; nucleotides not matched to a gene: 17. This chain's CDR3 is CSANPTGAGGWSTEAFF. CDR3 nucleotide sequence: TGCAGTGCTAACCCAACGGGGGCAGGGGGCTGGAGCACTGAAGCTTTCTTT.

The sample holds many counts of this clonotype. The rearrangement uses TRBV5-1 and TRBJ2-2; no clear D. CDR1 SGHRS and CDR2 YFSETQ come from the germline V gene. This CDR3 contains 14 residues. The germline V and J ends were trimmed by 0 bases and 3 bases, with 6 bases remaining between them. This CDR3 reads CASSLELYTGELFF. The CDR3 DNA sequence: TGCGCCAGCAGCTTGGAGTTATACACCGGGGAGCTGTTTTTT.

This clonotype occurred many times. The chain joins TRBV30 to TRBJ2-5; maybe TRBD1 (6 bases). V was clipped by 1 base and J by 7 bases, with 10 bases between them. CDR3 length equals 12 residues. Germline assignment: CDR1 GTSNPN and CDR2 SVGIG (reference sequence). The CDR3 region is CAWSELGGTQYF. CDR3 DNA sequence: TGTGCCTGGAGTGAACTAGGGGGGACCCAGTACTTC.

This clonotype occurred many times. The chain links TRBV20-1 to TRBJ2-5; no reliable D call. The CDR3 has 11 amino acids. The germline CDR1 and CDR2 sequences are DFQATT and SNEGSKA (reference sequence). CDR3 DNA sequence: TGCACGGCCGAGGTGGGAGAGACCCAGTACTTC. It is translated as CTAEVGETQYF.

This clonotype came up many times. The chain uses TRBV6-5 and TRBJ1-3; no definite D call. V lost 6 bases and J lost 0, with 12 bases in between. This CDR3 is 15 amino acids long. Per germline, CDR1 MNHEY and CDR2 SVGAGI. The CDR3 sequence: CASRLPVFSGNTIYF. DNA for the CDR3: TGTGCCAGCAGATTGCCGGTTTTCTCTGGAAACACCATATATTTT.

This clonotype was seen repeatedly, ten times or more. The J gene is TRBJ1-1, the V gene TRBV19; possibly TRBD1 for D (6 bases). CDR3 length: 14 amino acids. Per the germline V gene, CDR1 is LNHDA and CDR2 is SQIVND (reference sequence). Trimming took 7 bases from V and 6 from J, leaving 18 bases between them. The CDR3 region has the DNA TGTGCCAGTACCTTCGGCAGGGGTGGCCCTGAAGCTTTCTTT. Translating it yields CASTFGRGGPEAFF.

This clonotype appeared many times. V gene TRBV5-1 combines with J gene TRBJ2-7; 14 nucleotides agree with TRBD2. The CDR3 has 17 amino acids. CDR1 SGHRS and CDR2 YFSETQ come from the germline V gene. V shed 0 bases and J 7 bases; nucleotides not matched to a gene: 9. This chain's CDR3 is CASSLARLAGGPREQYF. The CDR3 region has the DNA TGCGCCAGCAGCTTGGCTCGACTAGCGGGAGGGCCGAGGGAGCAGTACTTC. The entire variable domain, with the rest obtained from reference TRBV5-1 and TRBJ2-7, is as follows: KAGVTQTPRYLIKTRGQQVTLSCSPISGHRSVSWYQQTPGQGLQFLFEYFSETQRNKGNFPGRFSGRQFSNSRSEMNVSTLELGDSALYLCASSLARLAGGPREQYFGPGTRLTVT.

This clonotype was recorded at least ten times. V is TRBV28 and J is TRBJ1-5; D not resolved. Germline CDR1 is MDHEN and CDR2 is SYDVKM. CDR3 length: 13 residues. The V gene lost 6 bases and the J gene lost 1 base, with 7 bases spanning the gap. The CDR3 bases are TGTGCCAGCAGACAATCCAGCAATCAGCCCCAGCATTTT. This sequence encodes CASRQSSNQPQHF.

This clonotype occurred many times. The V and J genes are TRBV9 and TRBJ1-2; 8 bases line up with TRBD1. Germline V lookup: CDR1 SGDLS, CDR2 YYNGEE. After removal of 3 bases from V and 0 bases from J, the junction contained 4 bases not matched to a gene. The CDR3 extends over 15 amino acids. The CDR3 nucleotides are TGTGCCAGCAGCGGCAGACAGGGGTCTAACTATGGCTACACCTTC. This codes for CASSGRQGSNYGYTF.

This clonotype was counted many times. The gene calls are TRBV7-8 and TRBJ2-4; D could derive from TRBD1 or TRBD2 (5 bases each). Looked up from germline, CDR1 is SGHVS and CDR2 is FQNEAQ. The V end lost 3 bases, the J end lost 5 bases, and 11 bases lay between the germline ends. This CDR3 is built from 14 residues. The CDR3 DNA follows: TGTGCCAGCAGCTTGCCAGGGACCGAAAACATTCAGTACTTC. Residues: CASSLPGTENIQYF. The whole variable domain, remainder taken from reference TRBV7-8 and TRBJ2-4, is GAGVSQSPRYKVAKRGQDVALRCDPISGHVSLFWYQQALGQGPEFLTYFQNEAQLDKSGLPSDRFFAERPEGSVSTLKIQRTQQEDSAVYLCASSLPGTENIQYFGAGTRLSVL.

This clonotype was picked up many times. This chain connects TRBV27 to TRBJ2-7, with 11 bases that match TRBD2. This CDR3 region has 15 residues. Trimming removed 3 bases from V and 7 bases from J; junction bases left unmatched: 8. The germline V gene has CDR1 MNHEY and CDR2 SMNVEV (reference sequence). The CDR3 here is CASSFTGTSGWEQYF. CDR3 bases: TGTGCCAGCAGTTTTACCGGGACTAGCGGATGGGAGCAGTACTTC.

The table lists this clonotype with many counts. The chain uses TRBV13 and TRBJ2-2; 10 positions agree with TRBD2. The CDR3 length is 16 residues. Losses at the gene ends were 1 base for V and 10 bases for J; bases not matched to a gene: 9. Germline lookup yields CDR1 PRHDT and CDR2 FYEKMQ (reference sequence). The CDR3 loop is CASSLALAGAREELFF. CDR3 DNA: TGTGCCAGCAGCTTAGCCCTAGCGGGGGCTAGGGAGGAGCTGTTTTTT.

This clonotype has ten or more counts. V is TRBV29-1 and J is TRBJ2-7; D uncertain. Trimming took 0 bases from V and 5 from J, leaving 8 bases between them. This CDR3 is 12 amino acids long. The germline gives CDR1 SQVTM, CDR2 ANQGSEA. The CDR3 region has the DNA TGCAGCGTTGAAGATCGGGCCCACGAGCAGTACTTC. Encoded protein: CSVEDRAHEQYF.

This clonotype was seen at least ten times. The rearrangement uses TRBV6-5 and TRBJ2-4; TRBD1 might be the D (6 bases). This CDR3 has 14 amino acids. V dropped 2 bases and J dropped 5 bases, with 10 bases sitting between them. In germline, CDR1 is MNHEY, CDR2 SVGAGI. CDR3 nucleotide sequence: TGTGCCAGCAGTTACGGCAGGGGCCAAAACATTCAGTACTTC. Translation gives CASSYGRGQNIQYF.

This clonotype was detected ten times or more. The chain employs TRBV9 and TRBJ1-5, with 7 bases identical to TRBD1. The CDR3 covers 14 residues. V gave up 2 bases and J gave up 6 bases; unmatched junction bases: 5. Germline lookup yields CDR1 SGDLS and CDR2 YYNGEE. CDR3 DNA sequence: TGTGCCAGCAGCGTCCAGGGGGTGGGTCAGCCCCAGCATTTT. It codes for CASSVQGVGQPQHF.

This clonotype was counted ten times or more. V and J are TRBV28 and TRBJ1-1; tentatively, D is TRBD1 (6 bases). This CDR3 is built from 16 residues. Trimming removed 4 bases at V and 0 bases at J, with 15 bases between. CDR1 is MDHEN, CDR2 SYDVKM, per germline. The DNA of the CDR3 is TGTGCCAGCAGTTCCCCTTTAAGGGGGTTGAACACTGAAGCTTTCTTT. Its translation is CASSSPLRGLNTEAFF.

To note about this clonotype: Being one base from a much bigger clone, this may be a read error. The chain has TRBV11-2 and TRBJ2-1; TRBD2 agrees at 7 bases. This CDR3 spans 12 amino acids. Germline-derived CDR1 and CDR2 are SGHAT and FQNNGV. V lost 1 base and J lost 12; bases outside the gene matches: 3. In nucleotides, the CDR3 is TGTGCCAGCAGCTTAGGGGGGAGGGGGCAGTTCTTC. Its protein is CASSLGGRGQFF.

This clonotype was seen many times. The J gene is TRBJ2-7, the V gene TRBV11-2, with 10 bases that match TRBD2. Germline loops: CDR1 SGHAT, CDR2 FQNNGV. The CDR3 has 15 residues. J lost 0 bases, V lost 7 bases, and 6 bases had no gene match. CDR3 DNA: TGTGCCAGCAACCCAGCGGGAGGGCCCTCCTACGAGCAGTACTTC. It codes for CASNPAGGPSYEQYF.